This record covers a single TCR beta chain. Its antigen is still unknown. A far larger clone differs by one base, so this is likely a read error. These data belong to a study of CXCR3 chemokines and chemotherapy response in bladder cancer (dated by TCRdb to between 2021 and 2024). Looking at the study overall: The study examined whether intratumoral CXCR3 chemokine system activity predicted chemotherapy response in human bladder cancer.

Preparation of the library involved PCR. This sample was sequenced with an Illumina HiSeq 2500. The public sequencing data were trimmed at Q25 with fastp and processed into clonotypes with MiXCR by TCRdb, which kept only in-frame beta chains. Rows matching on CDR3 protein sequence are summarized as one entry with the most common DNA and genes. The table for this sample lists some 8,100 distinct CDR3 sequences; roughly 12% of them were counted only once. The ten largest clonotypes hold about 15% of the sample. The source is a human donor with bladder cancer that responded to neoadjuvant chemotherapy. Sample acquisition took place from a patient whose treatment included neoadjuvant chemotherapy.

The bases read TGTGCCAACAGCGCGCTCACAGGGATGAACACTGAAGCTTTCTTT. The translation is CANSALTGMNTEAFF. The rearrangement joined TRBV7-2 to TRBJ1-1; TRBD1 could be the D gene, as 6 bases match. CDR3 length: 15 amino acids, cysteine to phenylalanine. Only CDR3 DNA is held: 45 bases, read in frame from base 1. As encoded in the germline V gene, CDR1 is SGHTA while CDR2 is FQGNSA.